The T cell receptor beta chain under discussion was sequenced for a study of early T cells in non-severe SARS-CoV-2 infection. Study-wide background: The input, bulk RNA from unsorted whole blood, was sequenced, and chains were unpaired.

V dropped 4 bases and J dropped 4 bases, with 8 bases sitting between them. Germline assignment: CDR1 SGHRS and CDR2 YFSETQ. The CDR3 is 13 residues long. This clonotype has at least ten counts. Individual cDNA molecules each received unique molecular identifiers attached to them. TCRdb analysed the 5' RACE reads with MiXCR anew, one entry per CDR3 protein. This table has roughly 23,000 distinct CDR3 sequences, roughly 3.5% appearing once. Sequencing used whole blood. V gene TRBV5-1 combines with J gene TRBJ2-2; D may be TRBD1 (6 bases). This receptor was taken from an adult who was a healthcare worker with PCR-confirmed SARS-CoV-2 infection or an uninfected control (not recorded which). CDR3 in amino acids: CASSPDSTGELFF. The CDR3 DNA sequence: TGCGCCAGCAGCCCGGACAGCACCGGGGAGCTGTTTTTT. The complete variable domain, with remaining parts taken from reference TRBV5-1 and TRBJ2-2, reads KAGVTQTPRYLIKTRGQQVTLSCSPISGHRSVSWYQQTPGQGLQFLFEYFSETQRNKGNFPGRFSGRQFSNSRSEMNVSTLELGDSALYLCASSPDSTGELFFGEGSRLTVL.